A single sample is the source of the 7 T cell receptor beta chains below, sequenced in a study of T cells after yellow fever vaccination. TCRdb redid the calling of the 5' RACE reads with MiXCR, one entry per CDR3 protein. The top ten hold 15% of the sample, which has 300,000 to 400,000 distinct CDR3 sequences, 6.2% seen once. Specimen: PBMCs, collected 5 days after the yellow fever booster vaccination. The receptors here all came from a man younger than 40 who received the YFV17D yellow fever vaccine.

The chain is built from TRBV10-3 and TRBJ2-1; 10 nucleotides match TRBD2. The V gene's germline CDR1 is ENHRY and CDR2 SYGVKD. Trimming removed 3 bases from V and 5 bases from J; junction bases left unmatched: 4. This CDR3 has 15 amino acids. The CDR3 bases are TGTGCCATCAGTGACTGGACTAGCGGTCACAATGAGCAGTTCTTC. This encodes CAISDWTSGHNEQFF.

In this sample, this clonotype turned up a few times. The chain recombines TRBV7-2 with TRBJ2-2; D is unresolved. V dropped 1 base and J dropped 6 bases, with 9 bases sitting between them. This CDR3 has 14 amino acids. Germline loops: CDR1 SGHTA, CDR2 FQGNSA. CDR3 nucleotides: TGTGCCAGCAGCTTAGAACTAAGCTCCGGGGAGCTGTTTTTT. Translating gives CASSLELSSGELFF.

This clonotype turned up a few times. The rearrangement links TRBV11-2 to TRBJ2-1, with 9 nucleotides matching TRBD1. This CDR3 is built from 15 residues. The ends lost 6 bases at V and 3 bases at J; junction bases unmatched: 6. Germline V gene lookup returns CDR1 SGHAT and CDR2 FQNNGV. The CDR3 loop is CASRTRDRVYNEQFF. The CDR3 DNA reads TGTGCCAGCAGGACCAGGGACAGGGTCTACAATGAGCAGTTCTTC.

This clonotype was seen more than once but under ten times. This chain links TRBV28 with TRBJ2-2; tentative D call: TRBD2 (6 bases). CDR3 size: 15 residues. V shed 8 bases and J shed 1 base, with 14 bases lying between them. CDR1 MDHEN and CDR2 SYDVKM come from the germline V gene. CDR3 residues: CASLGGFLNTGELFF. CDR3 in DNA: TGTGCCAGCCTTGGGGGGTTTTTGAACACCGGGGAGCTGTTTTTT.

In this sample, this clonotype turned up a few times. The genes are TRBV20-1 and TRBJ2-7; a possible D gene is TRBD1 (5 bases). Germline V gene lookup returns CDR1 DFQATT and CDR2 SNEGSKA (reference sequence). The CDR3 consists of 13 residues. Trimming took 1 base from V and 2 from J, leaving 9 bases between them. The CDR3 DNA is TGCAGTGCTAGAGTTGGGGCCCCCTACGAGCAGTACTTC. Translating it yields CSARVGAPYEQYF.

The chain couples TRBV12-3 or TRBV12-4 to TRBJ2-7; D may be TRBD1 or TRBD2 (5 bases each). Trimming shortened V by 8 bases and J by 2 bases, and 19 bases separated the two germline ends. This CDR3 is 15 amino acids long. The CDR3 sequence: CASALGSQGAYEQYF. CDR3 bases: TGTGCCAGCGCTTTGGGTTCTCAGGGAGCCTACGAGCAGTACTTC.

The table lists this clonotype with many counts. The CDR3 DNA is TGCGCCAGCAGCACAACAGGGACCCCCACAGATACGCAGTATTTT. Protein sequence: CASSTTGTPTDTQYF. The chain recombines TRBV5-1 with TRBJ2-3; a weak D match, TRBD1 (6 bases). Germline V CDR1 and CDR2: SGHRS, YFSETQ. The CDR3 totals 15 residues. V gave up 4 bases and J gave up 2 bases, with 14 bases separating them.